The 15 T cell receptor beta chains in this list originate from one sample, sequenced in a study of blood T cell repertoires in COVID-19. The table came from immunoSEQ multiplex PCR; TCRdb's copy has only in-frame clones and leaves some out. Of roughly 200,000 clones detected, about 88% appear once; the ten largest clones hold around 4.9%. The specimen was peripheral blood. The receptors were gathered from a woman aged 80 or over with acute or convalescent COVID-19.

This clone has a single count. This chain links TRBV9 with TRBJ2-1; D ambiguous. V was shortened by 3 bases and J by 7 bases, with 14 bases between the two germline ends. The CDR3 covers 14 residues. Germline V lookup: CDR1 SGDLS, CDR2 YYNGEE. This chain's CDR3 is CASSAQNIRNEQFF. The CDR3 nucleotides are TGTGCCAGCAGCGCGCAGAATATCAGGAATGAGCAGTTCTTC. The full variable domain, its missing parts supplied by reference TRBV9 and TRBJ2-1, is DSGVTQTPKHLITATGQRVTLRCSPRSGDLSVYWYQQSLDQGLQFLIQYYNGEERAKGNILERFSAQQFPDLHSELNLSSLELGDSALYFCASSAQNIRNEQFFGPGTRLTVL.

This chain links TRBV20-1 with TRBJ2-1; a possible D gene is TRBD2 (6 bases). Per germline, CDR1 DFQATT and CDR2 SNEGSKA (reference sequence). Deletions cut 3 bases from V and 3 bases from J, with 18 bases between. CDR3 size: 16 residues. CDR3 nucleotides: TGCAGTGCTAGTTCCAATAGCGGCGACCACTACAATGAGCAGTTCTTC. This encodes CSASSNSGDHYNEQFF.

As concerns this clone: The germline gene is not matched at one end of the junction; a read error may be the cause. V gene TRBV7-7 combines with J gene TRBJ2-1; TRBD2 aligns across 9 bases. The CDR3 is 18 residues long. Germline-derived CDR1 and CDR2 are SSHAT and FNYEAQ (reference sequence). This CDR3 is CASSLRAGSGSSYNEQFF. The DNA of the CDR3 is TGTGCTAGCAGCTTAAGAGCGGGTAGCGGGAGTTCCTACAATGAGCAGTTCTTC.

J is TRBJ1-6 and V is TRBV10-3, with a tentative D call TRBD1 (6 bases). This CDR3 has 17 residues. Between the trimmed V and J ends, which lost 2 bases and 5 bases, there was a span of 16 bases. The germline gives CDR1 ENHRY, CDR2 SYGVKD. CDR3 protein: CAISEVQGIQDNSPLHF. CDR3 sequence (DNA): TGTGCCATCAGTGAGGTACAGGGTATTCAAGATAATTCACCCCTCCACTTT.

The chain carries TRBV7-8 and TRBJ2-7, with 7 bases aligning to TRBD2. The ends lost 2 bases at V and 4 bases at J; junction bases unmatched: 8. This CDR3 contains 15 residues. Germline V gene data show CDR1 as SGHVS and CDR2 as FQNEAQ. This chain's CDR3 is CASSLRRTRDYEQYF. CDR3 coding DNA: TGTGCCAGCAGCTTACGGCGGACTAGAGATTACGAGCAGTACTTC. Together with reference TRBV7-8 and TRBJ2-7, the CDR3 gives the full variable domain: GAGVSQSPRYKVAKRGQDVALRCDPISGHVSLFWYQQALGQGPEFLTYFQNEAQLDKSGLPSDRFFAERPEGSVSTLKIQRTQQEDSAVYLCASSLRRTRDYEQYFGPGTRLTVT.

This clone was counted only a few times. The sample contains more than one DNA sequence encoding this CDR3. The chain has TRBV5-1 and TRBJ1-3, with a possible D match to TRBD1 (5 bases). The CDR3 contains 14 residues. CDR1 and CDR2 from the germline V gene are SGHRS and YFSETQ. With 0 bases removed from V and 4 bases from J, the gap between germline ends came to 8 bases. CDR3 nucleotide sequence: TGCGCCAGCAGCTTGGTAGGGGTCGGAAACACCATATATTTT. This gives the protein CASSLVGVGNTIYF.

The V call is TRBV11-2, the J call TRBJ1-6; D not certain. V gave up 3 bases and J gave up 0 bases, with 9 bases separating them. CDR1 is SGHAT, CDR2 FQNNGV, per germline. The length of the CDR3 is 16 residues. The chain's CDR3 is CASSFSLGSYNSPLHF. DNA for the CDR3: TGTGCCAGCAGCTTTTCGCTCGGCTCCTATAATTCACCCCTCCACTTT.

The chain couples TRBV9 to TRBJ2-5, with TRBD2 identical over 7 bases. The trim removed 4 bases at V and 5 bases at J, leaving 8 bases unmatched. The length of the CDR3 is 14 residues. CDR1 SGDLS and CDR2 YYNGEE come from the germline V gene. The CDR3 region has the DNA TGTGCCAGCAGCCCGCGGGGGACGCGGGAGACCCAGTACTTC. Translating it yields CASSPRGTRETQYF.

The rearrangement links TRBV5-6 to TRBJ1-2; 12 nucleotides line up with TRBD1. This CDR3 spans 15 amino acids. Germline V gene lookup returns CDR1 SGHDT and CDR2 YYEEEE. The V and J ends lost 2 bases and 4 bases, in that order; junction bases with no gene match: 3. Here the CDR3 reads CASSFRDRGPYGYTF. The DNA of the CDR3 is TGTGCCAGCAGCTTCCGGGACAGGGGGCCCTATGGCTACACCTTC.

The chain employs TRBV4-1 and TRBJ1-1; D is unresolved. The CDR3 runs 14 residues. Per germline, CDR1 MGHRA and CDR2 YSYEKL. V lost 1 base to trimming and J lost 0 bases, with 6 bases between them. The CDR3 DNA reads as TGCGCCAGCAGCCAAGTCGGGGTGAACACTGAAGCTTTCTTT. Its protein product is CASSQVGVNTEAFF.

The rearrangement links TRBV7-9 to TRBJ2-5, with TRBD1 as a possible D gene (6 bases). The V gene's germline CDR1 is SEHNR and CDR2 FQNEAQ (reference sequence). V was trimmed by 2 bases and J by 0 bases, leaving 16 bases between them. The CDR3 totals 17 residues. CDR3 coding DNA: TGTGCCAGCAGCTTACTTCGTGGCCAGGGGTACCAAGAGACCCAGTACTTC. As protein: CASSLLRGQGYQETQYF.

The chain employs TRBV3-1 (or the pseudogene TRBV3-2) and TRBJ1-1, with TRBD1 as a possible D gene (5 bases). Germline V gene lookup returns CDR1 LGHDT and CDR2 YNNKEL (reference sequence). Trimming shortened V by 4 bases and J by 6 bases, and 6 bases separated the two germline ends. The CDR3 length is 11 residues. The CDR3 region is CASSRGSEAFF. CDR3 nucleotides: TGTGCCAGCAGCCGGGGCTCTGAAGCTTTCTTT.

The V gene is TRBV5-1, the J gene TRBJ2-1; 10 nucleotides match TRBD2. CDR1 and CDR2 (germline): SGHRS, YFSETQ. The CDR3 contains 15 residues. The V and J ends lost 3 bases and 5 bases, in that order; junction bases with no gene match: 5. The CDR3 reads CASSSLAGANNEQFF. DNA for the CDR3: TGCGCCAGCAGCTCTCTAGCGGGAGCTAACAATGAGCAGTTCTTC.

The chain combines TRBV4-2 with TRBJ2-1; D gene ambiguous. V was clipped by 8 bases and J by 4 bases, with 6 bases between them. CDR3 length equals 11 residues. The germline gives CDR1 LGHNA, CDR2 YNFKEQ. CDR3 region: CASGEYNEQFF. Written as DNA, the CDR3 is TGTGCCAGCGGTGAGTACAATGAGCAGTTCTTC.

This chain links TRBV7-2 with TRBJ1-2; 10 nucleotides match TRBD1. Trimming removed 6 bases from V and 3 bases from J; junction bases left unmatched: 7. The length of the CDR3 is 15 residues. Looked up from germline, CDR1 is SGHTA and CDR2 is FQGNSA. CDR3 DNA: TGTGCCAGCAGAGCACCGGGACAGGGGCACTATGGCTACACCTTC. It is translated as CASRAPGQGHYGYTF. The full variable domain, its missing parts supplied by reference TRBV7-2 and TRBJ1-2, is GAGVSQSPSNKVTEKGKDVELRCDPISGHTALYWYRQSLGQGLEFLIYFQGNSAPDKSGLPSDRFSAERTGGSVSTLTIQRTQQEDSAVYLCASRAPGQGHYGYTFGSGTRLTVV.